The rows below give T cell receptor beta chains drawn from one sample of a study of blood T cell repertoires in COVID-19. Profiled with immunoSEQ multiplex PCR; TCRdb holds only in-frame clones, not every one. This sample has some 400,000 clones, with 85% to 90% found just once. What was sequenced was peripheral blood. The source of these receptors is a man aged 18 to 29 with active or convalescent COVID-19. Each CDR3 is given with its conserved first and last residue. A D gene is named only where the DNA matches it firmly. Only some rows state a clone size, as once, few, many or a class for expanded clones.

J | D | size | V | DNA | CDR3
TRBJ2-5 | - | - | TRBV30 | TGTGCCTGGAGTGTACTGCCCCCTGGGACCCAGTACTTC | CAWSVLPPGTQYF
TRBJ2-1 | - | - | TRBV7-6 | TGTGCCAGCAGCTCGAGCCTGAGCTCCTACAATGAGCAGTTCTTC | CASSSSLSSYNEQFF
TRBJ2-1 | TRBD2 | - | TRBV20-1 | TGCAGTGCGGCGACTAGCGATGAGCAGTTCTTC | CSAATSDEQFF
TRBJ2-5 | TRBD1 | - | TRBV27 | TGTGCCAGCAGTTTAGCAGGGGGTTTGGAAGAGACCCAGTACTTC | CASSLAGGLEETQYF
TRBJ1-5 | - | - | TRBV21-1 | TGTGCCAGCAGCAAAGTTTCAGGGGTTGACAATCAGCCCCAGCATTTT | CASSKVSGVDNQPQHF
TRBJ2-7 | TRBD2 | - | TRBV19 | TGTGCCAGTAGTCTCTCCGGGACTAGCGCAGCCTACGAGCAGTACTTC | CASSLSGTSAAYEQYF
TRBJ1-5 | - | - | TRBV7-2 | TGTGCCAGCAGCTTAGAGGACAGAAGGAATCAGCCCCAGCATTTT | CASSLEDRRNQPQHF
TRBJ1-2 | - | - | TRBV6-2/TRBV6-3 | TGTGCCAGCAGCCTCGGACAAGGGCTGGGCTATGGCTACACCTTC | CASSLGQGLGYGYTF
TRBJ2-5 | - | - | TRBV11-2 | TGTGCCAGCAGCTTAGATACTACGCGACAGTACCAAGAGACCCAGTACTTC | CASSLDTTRQYQETQYF
TRBJ1-1 | TRBD1 | - | TRBV24-1 | TGTGCCACCAGTGACAGTAAACAGGGGAGCACTGAAGCTTTCTTT | CATSDSKQGSTEAFF
TRBJ2-1 | - | - | TRBV9 | TGTGCCAGCAGCTCCCAGGGGAACTCCTACAATGAGCAGTTCTTC | CASSSQGNSYNEQFF
TRBJ2-7 | - | once | TRBV9 | TGTGCCAGCAGCGTTTACAGGGAATCCTACGAGCAGTACTTC | CASSVYRESYEQYF
TRBJ2-7 | - | - | TRBV19 | TGTGCCAGTAGTATAGGTCCCCAGAGCGTCTACGAGCAGTACTTC | CASSIGPQSVYEQYF
TRBJ2-1 | TRBD2 | few | TRBV10-3 | TGTGCCATCAGTGAGTCGAGGGAGGGCCACGAGCAGTTCTTC | CAISESREGHEQFF
TRBJ2-2 | TRBD2 | - | TRBV11-3 | TGTGCCAGCACCCCGGGGGGGAACACCGGGGAGCTGTTTTTT | CASTPGGNTGELFF
TRBJ1-4 | TRBD1 | once | TRBV7-9 | TGTGCCAGCAGCTCAGGGACAGGGCTGGAAAAACTGTTTTTT | CASSSGTGLEKLFF
TRBJ2-1 | - | once | TRBV7-9 | TGTGCCAGCAGCTCCACTAGCTCCTACAATGAGCAGTTCTTC | CASSSTSSYNEQFF
TRBJ1-4 | - | - | TRBV7-2 | TGTGCCAGCAGCCCGGAAGATCGCGGGGCGCGTGAAAAACTGTTTTTT | CASSPEDRGAREKLFF
TRBJ2-7 | - | - | TRBV5-4 | TGTGCCAGCAGCCCCTCAGGGTTAGCGGAGTACGAGCAGTACTTC | CASSPSGLAEYEQYF
TRBJ1-1 | - | few | TRBV28 | TGTGCCAGCAGACACCAGGAAAGGGGAGCTTTCTTT | CASRHQERGAFF
TRBJ2-7 | - | - | TRBV2 | TGTGCCAGCAGGGACTGGCACTCCTACGAGCAGTACTTC | CASRDWHSYEQYF
TRBJ1-4 | - | - | TRBV6-5 | TGTGCCTCCAAAAGGGAGGAAAAACTGTTTTTT | CASKREEKLFF
TRBJ1-5 | - | - | TRBV7-2 | TGTGCCAGCAGTCCCGACCGGGGAAATCAGCCCCAGCATTTT | CASSPDRGNQPQHF
TRBJ2-1 | - | - | TRBV12-3/TRBV12-4 | TGTGCCAGCTCGATCCCGGGTGAGCAGTTCTTC | CASSIPGEQFF
TRBJ2-3 | TRBD2 | - | TRBV28 | TGTGCCAGCAGTTTTGGGGGGGGGAGCACAGATACGCAGTATTTT | CASSFGGGSTDTQYF
TRBJ1-1 | - | - | TRBV3-1/TRBV3-2 | TGTGCCAGCACCAAAGGGTCAGGGGTAATAACGGACACTGAAGCTTTCTTT | CASTKGSGVITDTEAFF
TRBJ1-1 | - | - | TRBV7-2 | TGTGCCAGCAGCCCCCAGGGTGAAGCTTTCTTT | CASSPQGEAFF
TRBJ1-2 | - | - | TRBV5-8 | TGTGCGGGGCGGGGCAGAGCTAACTATGGCTACACCTTC | CAGRGRANYGYTF
TRBJ2-1 | - | - | TRBV2 | TGTGCCAGTACCTCTAGCACGACGATATACAATGAGCAGTTCTTC | CASTSSTTIYNEQFF
TRBJ1-1 | - | - | TRBV18 | TGTGCCAGCTCAGAGTATCGAGGGGGCACTGAAGCTTTCTTT | CASSEYRGGTEAFF
TRBJ1-2 | TRBD1 | - | TRBV2 | TGTGCCAGCAGTGGGAGACAGGGTGCCCGGGATGGCTACACCTTC | CASSGRQGARDGYTF
TRBJ2-1 | - | few | TRBV6-2/TRBV6-3 | TGTGCCAGCAGCCCCCTGAATGAGCAGTTCTTC | CASSPLNEQFF
TRBJ2-1 | - | - | TRBV4-3 | TGCGCCAGCAGCCAAGACACTACAGAGCAGTTCTTC | CASSQDTTEQFF
TRBJ1-1 | - | few | TRBV4-1 | TGCGCCAGCAGCCAAGAGATGACAGGTCACACTGAAGCTTTCTTT | CASSQEMTGHTEAFF
TRBJ1-5 | - | few | TRBV15 | TGTGCCACCAGCAGAGATGGGGGGTTAGGGCAGCCCCAGCATTTT | CATSRDGGLGQPQHF
TRBJ1-5 | TRBD1 | - | TRBV6-5 | TGTGCCAGCAGAGCCGGGACAGCATCTAGTCAGCCCCAGCATTTT | CASRAGTASSQPQHF